The entry that follows covers one T cell receptor beta chain sequence. No antigen is known for it. Genomic DNA from each subset was divided evenly over several immunoSEQ plates. The table came from immunoSEQ multiplex PCR; TCRdb's copy has only in-frame clones and leaves some out. The sample has more than 2 million clones; roughly 95% are singletons. This sample stems from a study of shared clonotypes between healthy human individuals. Trimming took 3 bases from V and 14 from J, leaving 19 bases between them. Germline V gene data show CDR1 as ENHRY and CDR2 as SYGVKD. The CDR3 consists of 13 residues. Notes on the study in general: Generally, naive subsets (rather than memory subsets) showed larger estimated richness. Several donors shared roughly 5% of their naive CD4 clonotypes. Although depth was large, rarefaction showed that sequencing of the sorted subsets was incomplete.

This TCR derives from a man between 18 and 35 years old in good health. The chain joins TRBV10-3 to TRBJ2-5; D unresolved. Sequenced sample: naive CD4+ T cells sorted from blood. The subset here: CD45RA+ positively selected. As DNA, the CDR3 is TGTGCCATCAGTGACTCTTTGGCAGGTGTGGCATACTTC. This codes for CAISDSLAGVAYF.